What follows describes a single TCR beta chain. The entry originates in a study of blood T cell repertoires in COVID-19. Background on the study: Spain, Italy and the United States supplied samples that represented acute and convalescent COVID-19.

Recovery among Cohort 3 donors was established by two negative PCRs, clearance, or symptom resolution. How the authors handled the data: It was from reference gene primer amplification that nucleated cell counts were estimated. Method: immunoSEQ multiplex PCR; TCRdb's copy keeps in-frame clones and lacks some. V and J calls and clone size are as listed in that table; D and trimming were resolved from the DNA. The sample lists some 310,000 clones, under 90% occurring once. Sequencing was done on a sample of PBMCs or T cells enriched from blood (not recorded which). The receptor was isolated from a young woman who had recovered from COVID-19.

The CDR3 loop is CASEARAGANVLTF. CDR3 bases: TGTGCCAGCGAGGCCAGGGCCGGGGCCAACGTCCTGACTTTC. The chain joins TRBV10-3 to TRBJ2-6; tentatively, D is TRBD1 (5 bases). The CDR3 is made up of 14 amino acids. Germline V gene sequence: CDR1 ENHRY, CDR2 SYGVKD. Trimming left V 10 bases short and J 4 bases short, with 14 bases between.